This entry describes one T cell receptor beta chain. Antigen unknown. This record belongs to a study of T cell responses to AZD1222 COVID-19 vaccine. Germline loops: CDR1 MNHEY, CDR2 SMNVEV (reference sequence). The V gene lost 2 bases and the J gene lost 4 bases, with 11 bases spanning the gap. The CDR3 has 14 residues. Here immunoSEQ multiplex PCR was the method, and the copy in TCRdb shows in-frame clones only, minus some. The table includes about 100,000 clones, 87% detected once. General study results and limits: White British ancestry dominated among donors, who included more females, and clonal diversity was possibly underestimated. Rises in breadth and depth of Spike-specific TCRs came after two AZD1222 doses. Vaccine-related CD4 TCRs covered spike, predominating at 160-218 and 743-854. Nearly half of unique spike-specific TCRs reportedly avoided B.1.351 and B.1.1.7 mutated regions.

The origin of this receptor is an adult who received the AZD1222 COVID-19 vaccine. The sample in question was peripheral blood, obtained 28 days after the second AZD1222 dose. The rearrangement links TRBV27 to TRBJ1-1, with D maybe TRBD1 (6 bases). The CDR3 spells CASSLEQGITEAFF. CDR3 coding DNA: TGTGCCAGCAGTTTAGAACAGGGTATCACTGAAGCTTTCTTT.